One sample yielded the 31 T cell receptor beta chains listed below, sequenced in a study of blood T cell repertoires in COVID-19. The repertoire was sequenced with immunoSEQ multiplex PCR; TCRdb's copy has only in-frame clones and lacks some. The repertoire holds a few hundred thousand clones, with approximately 84% as singletons. The sample taken for sequencing was PBMCs or T cells enriched from blood (not recorded which). These receptors all stem from a man aged 35-49 years who had recovered from COVID-19.

On this clone itself: Different DNA sequences within this sample yield the same CDR3. The chain links TRBV18 to TRBJ1-2, with a tentative D call TRBD1 (6 bases). Trimming removed 6 bases at V and 2 bases at J, with 10 bases between. CDR3 length equals 13 residues. The V gene's germline CDR1 is KGHSH and CDR2 LQKENI. The CDR3 sequence is CASSPDRNYGYTF. CDR3 DNA sequence: TGTGCCAGCTCTCCCGACAGGAACTATGGCTACACCTTC.

The rearrangement uses TRBV18 and TRBJ2-5; no clear D gene. Germline loops: CDR1 KGHSH, CDR2 LQKENI. With 3 bases removed from V and 2 bases from J, the gap between germline ends came to 7 bases. The length of the CDR3 is 13 residues. CDR3 in amino acids: CASSPSLQETQYF. CDR3 coding DNA: TGTGCCAGCTCACCGTCACTGCAAGAGACCCAGTACTTC.

The chain couples TRBV6-1 to TRBJ1-4, with D unresolved. The CDR3 length is 14 residues. Germline CDR1 MNHNS, CDR2 SASEGT. The V and J ends lost 3 bases and 4 bases respectively, with 9 bases between them. CDR3 in DNA: TGTGCCAGCAGTGAGCGGAGGATTAATGAAAAACTGTTTTTT. Translation gives CASSERRINEKLFF.

Remarks on this clone: Other DNA sequences of this sample code for an identical CDR3. The chain carries TRBV18 and TRBJ2-1; D is undetermined. Germline CDR1 and CDR2: KGHSH and LQKENI. V lost 6 bases, J lost 1 base, and 7 bases lay in between. The CDR3 length is 13 residues. The CDR3 sequence is CASSPPSYNEQFF. The CDR3 region has the DNA TGTGCCAGCTCCCCCCCATCCTACAATGAGCAGTTCTTC.

The rearrangement links TRBV3-1 (or the pseudogene TRBV3-2) to TRBJ2-4; tentatively, D is TRBD2 (5 bases). CDR3 length: 17 amino acids. The germline V gene encodes CDR1 LGHDT and CDR2 YNNKEL (reference sequence). With 0 bases removed from V and 0 bases from J, the gap between germline ends came to 12 bases. The CDR3 sequence: CASSQERATLAKNIQYF. The CDR3 region has the DNA TGTGCCAGCAGCCAAGAGAGGGCTACCCTAGCCAAAAACATTCAGTACTTC.

The chain uses TRBV9 and TRBJ1-6, with D uncertain. Trimming took off 3 bases at V and 7 bases at J, with 14 bases between the two ends. The germline CDR1 and CDR2 sequences are SGDLS and YYNGEE. CDR3 length equals 15 residues. CDR3 bases: TGTGCCAGCAGCGGGATCGACAAATGGAATTCACCCCTCCACTTT. This codes for CASSGIDKWNSPLHF. The full variable domain, with the rest looked up from reference TRBV9 and TRBJ1-6, is DSGVTQTPKHLITATGQRVTLRCSPRSGDLSVYWYQQSLDQGLQFLIQYYNGEERAKGNILERFSAQQFPDLHSELNLSSLELGDSALYFCASSGIDKWNSPLHFGNGTRLTVT.

The chain links TRBV2 to TRBJ1-2, with 7 nucleotides matching TRBD1. This CDR3 has 12 residues. Trimming removed 6 bases from V and 6 bases from J; junction bases left unmatched: 4. Germline assignment: CDR1 SNHLY and CDR2 FYNNEI. DNA of the CDR3: TGTGCCAGCAGAACCGGGACAGATGGCTACACCTTC. Amino acid sequence: CASRTGTDGYTF.

The chain links TRBV7-3 to TRBJ2-2, with 7 bases matching TRBD1. The J segment lost 5 bases and the V segment lost 1 base, leaving 10 bases of the junction unmatched. The V gene's germline CDR1 is SGHTA and CDR2 FQGTGA. The CDR3 runs 17 residues. The CDR3, as DNA: TGTGCCAGCAGCTTAAATAGGCCCGGGACAGCGACCGGGGAGCTGTTTTTT. Its protein is CASSLNRPGTATGELFF.

This clone turned up a few times. CDR3: CASRPLANTEAFF. CDR3 in DNA: TGTGCCAGCAGGCCACTCGCTAACACTGAAGCTTTCTTT. The chain uses TRBV7-9 and TRBJ1-1; D is uncertain. The germline gives CDR1 SEHNR, CDR2 FQNEAQ (reference sequence). V was pared by 6 bases and J by 2 bases, with 10 bases between. CDR3 length: 13 amino acids.

The V gene is TRBV2, the J gene TRBJ1-6; 8 positions match TRBD1. The CDR3 contains 17 residues. Germline lookup yields CDR1 SNHLY and CDR2 FYNNEI. Trimming at V came to 5 bases and at J to 7 bases, leaving 13 bases not matched to a gene. Written as DNA, the CDR3 is TGTGCCAGCAGTCCCCCCCCCGCAGGGGGCGCGAATTCACCCCTCCACTTT. This translates into CASSPPPAGGANSPLHF.

The chain is built from TRBV19 and TRBJ2-6; TRBD2 matches at 9 bases. The CDR3 is made up of 18 amino acids. After removal of 1 base from V and 0 bases from J, the junction contained 4 bases not matched to a gene. Looked up from germline, CDR1 is LNHDA and CDR2 is SQIVND (reference sequence). DNA of the CDR3: TGTGCCAGTAGTATAGTAGCGGGGGTACGCTCTGGGGCCAACGTCCTGACTTTC. Translation gives CASSIVAGVRSGANVLTF.

The V gene is TRBV30, the J gene TRBJ2-5; 7 bases agree with TRBD2. The junction had 5 bases not matched to a gene; V was cut back by 4 bases and J by 3 bases. CDR3 size: 13 residues. Germline assignment: CDR1 GTSNPN and CDR2 SVGIG (reference sequence). The CDR3 bases are TGTGCCTGGAATGGGCTAGCGGAAGAGACCCAGTACTTC. Protein product: CAWNGLAEETQYF.

A few counts support this clone. The V call is TRBV29-1, the J call TRBJ1-4; 8 bases are a match to TRBD1. The CDR3 is 14 amino acids. Germline V gene lookup returns CDR1 SQVTM and CDR2 ANQGSEA. With V trimmed by 2 bases and J by 8 bases, 7 bases remained unmatched. CDR3 sequence: CSVEFGQGGEKLFF. The CDR3 region has the DNA TGCAGCGTTGAATTCGGACAGGGCGGGGAAAAACTGTTTTTT.

This chain connects TRBV5-1 to TRBJ2-3, with 8 nucleotides matching TRBD2. In germline, CDR1 is SGHRS, CDR2 YFSETQ. This CDR3 region has 15 residues. Trimming removed 3 bases from V and 3 bases from J; junction bases left unmatched: 6. CDR3 protein: CASSSPGLVTDTQYF. CDR3 bases: TGCGCCAGCAGCTCCCCGGGACTAGTAACAGATACGCAGTATTTT. Full variable domain (outside the CDR3, taken from reference TRBV5-1 and TRBJ2-3): KAGVTQTPRYLIKTRGQQVTLSCSPISGHRSVSWYQQTPGQGLQFLFEYFSETQRNKGNFPGRFSGRQFSNSRSEMNVSTLELGDSALYLCASSSPGLVTDTQYFGPGTRLTVL.

The J gene is TRBJ2-2, the V gene TRBV21-1; the listed D gene, TRBD2, was not tested against the DNA. TRBV21-1 corresponds to a pseudogene. The CDR3 runs 13 residues. This CDR3 is CASSTPYAGELFF. The CDR3, as DNA: TGTGCCAGCAGCACCCCCTACGCCGGGGAGCTGTTTTTT.

The V gene is TRBV11-3, the J gene TRBJ2-1; possibly TRBD2 for D (5 bases). This CDR3 has 11 residues. Germline V gene lookup returns CDR1 SGHNT and CDR2 YENEEA. With 6 bases removed from V and 9 bases from J, the gap between germline ends came to 9 bases. This CDR3 reads CASSIRGEQFF. The CDR3, as DNA: TGTGCCAGCAGTATTCGGGGTGAGCAGTTCTTC.

The V call is TRBV14, the J call TRBJ1-2; D gene ambiguous. The germline V gene encodes CDR1 SGHDN and CDR2 FVKESK. This CDR3 spans 12 amino acids. Between the trimmed V and J ends, which lost 0 bases and 5 bases, there was a span of 4 bases. The CDR3 loop is CASSQDRYGYTF. The CDR3 DNA reads as TGTGCCAGCAGCCAAGACCGGTATGGCTACACCTTC.

V gene TRBV7-8 combines with J gene TRBJ2-7; tentatively, D is TRBD1 (6 bases). This CDR3 spans 14 amino acids. Germline V gene lookup returns CDR1 SGHVS and CDR2 FQNEAQ. Trimming stripped 3 bases from V and 2 bases from J, with 11 bases between. The CDR3 nucleotides read TGTGCCAGCAGCTTGAGGGGGAAAGCCTACGAGCAGTACTTC. Protein product: CASSLRGKAYEQYF.

The V call is TRBV5-1, the J call TRBJ1-2, with D possibly being TRBD1 (5 bases). The V and J ends lost 2 bases and 4 bases respectively, with 15 bases between them. This CDR3 is 15 amino acids long. Germline loops: CDR1 SGHRS, CDR2 YFSETQ. CDR3 DNA sequence: TGCGCCAGCAGCTTTCTTCCCGACAGCCTCTATGGCTACACCTTC. Translated, it gives CASSFLPDSLYGYTF.

This sequence joins TRBV7-9 and TRBJ1-2; no reliable D call. CDR3 size: 15 residues. CDR1 SEHNR and CDR2 FQNEAQ come from the germline V gene (reference sequence). V lost 1 base and J 4 bases, leaving 13 bases between the germline ends. This CDR3 is CASSLDGQPVYGYTF. CDR3 in DNA: TGTGCCAGCAGCTTAGATGGGCAGCCCGTCTATGGCTACACCTTC.

This clone was seen a single time. The chain is built from TRBV20-1 and TRBJ2-4, with TRBD1 identical over 9 bases. Losses at the gene ends were 3 bases for V and 5 bases for J; bases not matched to a gene: 11. Germline V CDR1 and CDR2: DFQATT, SNEGSKA (reference sequence). The CDR3 covers 16 residues. CDR3 DNA sequence: TGCAGTGCTAGTATGGGACAGGGAGGGATCGAAAACATTCAGTACTTC. It yields the protein CSASMGQGGIENIQYF.

This chain links TRBV5-4 with TRBJ1-2; D remains unclear. The length of the CDR3 is 13 residues. Germline values: CDR1 SGHNT, CDR2 YYREEE (reference sequence). V was pared by 2 bases and J by 4 bases, with 9 bases between. The CDR3 protein is CASSFPVSYGYTF. CDR3 coding DNA: TGTGCCAGCAGCTTTCCCGTGAGCTATGGCTACACCTTC.

The chain is built from TRBV6-8 and TRBJ1-3, with TRBD1 matching 9 bases. Germline V gene data show CDR1 as MNHGY and CDR2 as SAAAGT. V dropped 5 bases and J dropped 3; count of bases not matched to a gene: 11. The CDR3 runs 17 residues. In nucleotides, the CDR3 is TGTGCCAGCAGTCATACACAGGGGGCTGTCGGTGGAAACACCATATATTTT. As protein: CASSHTQGAVGGNTIYF.

The chain links TRBV10-3 to TRBJ1-5; unclear D gene. V was clipped by 3 bases and J by 6 bases, with 18 bases between them. The CDR3 has 16 residues. CDR1 and CDR2 (germline): ENHRY, SYGVKD. The DNA for the CDR3 is TGTGCCATCAGTGAATCCACGGTAGTAGGAGGTCAGCCCCAGCATTTT. As protein: CAISESTVVGGQPQHF.

The J gene is TRBJ1-3, the V gene TRBV28, with D unclear. Per germline, CDR1 MDHEN and CDR2 SYDVKM. The CDR3 has 13 amino acids. V lost 8 bases to trimming and J lost 0 bases, with 8 bases between them. This CDR3 is CASQDFSGNTIYF. For the CDR3, the DNA is TGTGCCAGCCAGGATTTCTCTGGAAACACCATATATTTT.

This chain uses TRBV6-5 with TRBJ2-5; TRBD2 agrees at 7 bases. Trimming took 7 bases from V and 3 from J; bases not matched to a gene: 8. CDR1 and CDR2 (germline): MNHEY, SVGAGI. The CDR3 runs to 14 residues. CDR3 loop: CASNPGTTEETQYF. The CDR3 DNA sequence: TGTGCCAGCAATCCCGGGACTACCGAAGAGACCCAGTACTTC.

V gene TRBV27 combines with J gene TRBJ2-1; D possibly corresponds to TRBD2 (5 bases). In germline, CDR1 is MNHEY, CDR2 SMNVEV (reference sequence). The CDR3 has 14 amino acids. Trimming pared 3 bases from V and 7 bases from J, leaving 13 bases between. The CDR3 DNA sequence: TGTGCCAGCAGTTTGTCCGGGGTAAGGAATGAGCAGTTCTTC. Amino acid sequence: CASSLSGVRNEQFF.

The chain joins TRBV5-1 to TRBJ2-4; D is possibly TRBD2 (5 bases). V lost 3 bases and J lost 15, with 16 bases in between. The CDR3 is made up of 12 amino acids. Germline V lookup: CDR1 SGHRS, CDR2 YFSETQ. The chain's CDR3 is CASSWEGRGLYF. CDR3 sequence (DNA): TGCGCCAGCAGCTGGGAAGGACGGGGTCTGTACTTC.

The chain links TRBV5-1 to TRBJ1-2, with D unresolved. CDR1 is SGHRS, CDR2 YFSETQ, per germline. V was pared by 5 bases and J by 2 bases, with 7 bases between. This CDR3 is 12 amino acids long. CDR3 in amino acids: CASRRENYGYTF. The CDR3 nucleotides read TGCGCCAGCAGGAGGGAGAACTATGGCTACACCTTC.

The chain links TRBV4-1 to TRBJ2-2; TRBD1 matches 9 bases. Germline lookup yields CDR1 MGHRA and CDR2 YSYEKL. J gave up 0 bases and V 3 bases, and 2 bases lay outside the gene matches. The CDR3 is 16 amino acids. As DNA, the CDR3 is TGCGCCAGCAGCCACACAGGGGGCGCGAACACCGGGGAGCTGTTTTTT. Protein product: CASSHTGGANTGELFF.

This clone was detected many times. Different DNA sequences within this sample yield the same CDR3. The rearrangement joins TRBV3-1 (or the pseudogene TRBV3-2) to TRBJ1-2; the D gene is possibly TRBD1 (5 bases). The CDR3 is made up of 14 amino acids. Looked up from germline, CDR1 is LGHDT and CDR2 is YNNKEL (reference sequence). V gave up 6 bases and J gave up 3 bases, with 14 bases separating them. The CDR3 DNA sequence: TGTGCCAGCAGTCCGCAGGGTTCCGACTATGGCTACACCTTC. Its translation is CASSPQGSDYGYTF.